This entry lists 28 T cell receptor beta chains sequenced from one sample in a study of T cell clusters in autoimmune cytopenias. TRB rearrangements were amplified by touch-down multiplex PCR with mixed TRB-A/B primers. TCRdb re-called the multiplex PCR reads and shows each CDR3 protein once, DNA omitted. This listing includes fewer than 8,500 distinct CDR3 sequences. TRB amplification used roughly 250 ng of peripheral blood genomic DNA. This sample was shared with a second study, whose subject was T cell repertoires in aging, cancer and after chemotherapy.

The sample was peripheral blood. These receptors were collected from a human donor in good health.

This clonotype is medium-sized (0.01 to 0.1%) by frequency. The V gene is TRBV11-1, the J gene TRBJ2-1; TCRdb designates TRBD1, a call that cannot be tested without DNA. CDR1 and CDR2 (germline): SGHAT, FQDESV (reference sequence). There are 16 residues in the CDR3. CDR3 in amino acids: CASSLLSGYGTNEQFF. Using reference TRBV11-1 and TRBJ2-1 for the parts outside the CDR3, the full variable domain is EAEVAQSPRYKITEKSQAVAFWCDPISGHATLYWYRQILGQGPELLVQFQDESVVDDSQLPKDRFSAERLKGVDSTLKIQPAELGDSAMYLCASSLLSGYGTNEQFFGPGTRLTVL.

This clonotype is deemed medium-sized (0.01 to 0.1%) by its frequency. This sequence joins TRBV6-1 and TRBJ2-2; TCRdb proposes TRBD1, but this gene call is untestable without DNA. The CDR3 is made up of 15 amino acids. The V gene's germline CDR1 is MNHNS and CDR2 SASEGT. The CDR3 sequence is CASSPAGEGAGELFF.

The rearrangement joins TRBV5-4 to TRBJ1-6. CDR1 and CDR2 from the germline V gene are SGHNT and YYREEE (reference sequence). There are 15 residues in the CDR3. Here the CDR3 reads CASSKNTGRESPLHF.

CDR3 loop: CASSLAGSTEAFF. The rearrangement uses TRBV13 and TRBJ1-1. This CDR3 contains 13 residues. CDR1 is PRHDT and CDR2 is FYEKMQ in the germline V gene (reference sequence).

This clonotype ranks as medium-sized in terms of frequency. The chain combines TRBV6-1 with TRBJ2-3. The CDR3 contains 14 residues. Per germline, CDR1 MNHNS and CDR2 SASEGT. CDR3: CASSGQANTDTQYF.

The chain carries TRBV6-4 and TRBJ2-1; as DNA is missing, the TRBD1 call by TCRdb cannot be tested. The CDR3 has 16 residues. Germline V gene lookup returns CDR1 MRHNA and CDR2 SNTAGT. This CDR3 reads CASSDSGQGDVNEQFF.

This clonotype is labeled medium-sized based on frequency. The V and J genes are TRBV12-3 or TRBV12-4 and TRBJ1-5; TCRdb selects TRBD1, and the lack of DNA leaves this call unchecked. CDR3 length: 17 amino acids. CDR3 residues: CASSFEGQGLSNQPQHF.

The chain couples TRBV7-2 to TRBJ1-3. This CDR3 spans 16 amino acids. The germline gives CDR1 SGHTA, CDR2 FQGNSA. The CDR3 sequence: CASSLAGVMAGNTIYF.

Frequency places this clonotype as medium-sized. This chain connects TRBV6-1 to TRBJ2-1; the D call from TCRdb, TRBD1, cannot be confirmed without DNA. This CDR3 region has 14 residues. Germline CDR1 reads MNHNS; CDR2 reads SASEGT. The chain's CDR3 is CASGGTGDYNEQFF.

This clonotype is called medium-sized based on its frequency. The rearrangement joins TRBV29-1 to TRBJ1-4. This CDR3 has 14 residues. Germline CDR1 SQVTM, CDR2 ANQGSEA. CDR3 region: CSVEDGPGGEKLFF.

This sequence joins TRBV5-1 and TRBJ2-5; TCRdb gives TRBD2 as the D gene, but with no DNA this cannot be confirmed. The germline gives CDR1 SGHRS, CDR2 YFSETQ. The length of the CDR3 is 12 residues. CDR3 in amino acids: CASSEGTETQYF. Looking up the rest from reference TRBV5-1 and TRBJ2-5 gives the full variable domain: KAGVTQTPRYLIKTRGQQVTLSCSPISGHRSVSWYQQTPGQGLQFLFEYFSETQRNKGNFPGRFSGRQFSNSRSEMNVSTLELGDSALYLCASSEGTETQYFGPGTRLLVL.

Considering frequency, this clonotype is medium-sized. The CDR3 sequence: CASSIGYLTTGGQETQYF. The chain combines TRBV19 with TRBJ2-5; TCRdb gives TRBD1 as the D gene, but with no DNA this cannot be confirmed. CDR1 LNHDA and CDR2 SQIVND come from the germline V gene (reference sequence). The CDR3 covers 18 residues.

Measured by frequency, this clonotype is medium-sized. CDR3 sequence reads: CASTHGTGGGKLFF. The chain couples TRBV19 to TRBJ1-4; the TCRdb call, TRBD1, lacks DNA for checking. The CDR3 is made up of 14 amino acids. Looked up from germline, CDR1 is LNHDA and CDR2 is SQIVND (reference sequence).

V usage is TRBV19 and J usage is TRBJ1-5; checking the TCRdb D call of TRBD1 is not possible without DNA. CDR3 length: 15 residues. CDR1 is LNHDA, CDR2 SQIVND, per germline (reference sequence). This CDR3 reads CASRRGGISNQPQHF. The full variable domain, completed using reference TRBV19 and TRBJ1-5, is DGGITQSPKYLFRKEGQNVTLSCEQNLNHDAMYWYRQDPGQGLRLIYYSQIVNDFQKGDIAEGYSVSREKKESFPLTVTSAQKNPTAFYLCASRRGGISNQPQHFGDGTRLSIL.

Its frequency marks this clonotype as medium-sized. V is TRBV5-5 and J is TRBJ1-5. The CDR3 runs to 13 residues. CDR1 SGHKS and CDR2 YYEKEE come from the germline V gene (reference sequence). CDR3 in amino acids: CASSLAGSQPQHF.

V is TRBV18 and J is TRBJ1-1; TCRdb gives TRBD1 as the D gene, but with no DNA this cannot be confirmed. The CDR3 extends over 14 amino acids. Germline CDR1 is KGHSH and CDR2 is LQKENI. CDR3 loop: CASSRKGGEGDAFF.

The CDR3 here is CASRAEGAIGTGELFF. The chain has TRBV6-1 and TRBJ2-2; TCRdb names TRBD1, which stays unverified in the absence of DNA. The CDR3 sequence is 16 residues long. Germline CDR1 MNHNS, CDR2 SASEGT.

V usage is TRBV5-6 and J usage is TRBJ1-5. The length of the CDR3 is 18 residues. Germline assignment: CDR1 SGHDT and CDR2 YYEEEE. The CDR3 sequence is CASSLTFWARMSNQPQHF.

This clonotype is classed as medium-sized by frequency. The V call is TRBV30, the J call TRBJ1-1; checking the TCRdb D call of TRBD1 is not possible without DNA. The CDR3 contains 13 residues. The germline V gene encodes CDR1 GTSNPN and CDR2 SVGIG (reference sequence). The CDR3 sequence is CAWTSRDGTEAFF.

The chain joins TRBV6-2 or TRBV6-3 to TRBJ2-1; TCRdb's assignment of TRBD2 cannot be checked, as there is no DNA. Germline V gives CDR1 MNHEY, CDR2 SVGEGT. The CDR3 has 14 residues. This CDR3 is CASSSLLAGGEQFF.

J is TRBJ1-1 and V is TRBV6-1; TCRdb calls TRBD1, which cannot be checked without DNA. This CDR3 is 14 amino acids long. CDR1 and CDR2 from the germline V gene are MNHNS and SASEGT. CDR3: CASSTGLSGTEAFF.

This chain's CDR3 is CAFARDRPRGYTF. The chain links TRBV30 to TRBJ1-2; TCRdb outputs TRBD1, but without DNA this stays unchecked. Germline V lookup: CDR1 GTSNPN, CDR2 SVGIG (reference sequence). This CDR3 is built from 13 residues.

This clonotype is medium-sized (0.01 to 0.1%) by frequency. This chain uses TRBV19 with TRBJ2-1; TCRdb returns TRBD1, unconfirmable since there is no DNA. Germline V lookup: CDR1 LNHDA, CDR2 SQIVND (reference sequence). The CDR3 runs to 15 residues. The CDR3 loop is CASSISQGAVYEQFF.

The chain is built from TRBV7-6 and TRBJ2-7; TCRdb lists TRBD2, though no DNA is available to test this call. The CDR3 contains 16 residues. Germline values: CDR1 SGHVS, CDR2 FNYEAQ. CDR3 region: CASSSKGLAGTLEQYF.

The chain links TRBV5-4 to TRBJ2-5; TCRdb's D call, TRBD2, is unchecked because there is no DNA. The CDR3 loop spans 15 amino acids. The germline V gene encodes CDR1 SGHNT and CDR2 YYREEE (reference sequence). The CDR3 spells CASSSELGAGETQYF.

The chain links TRBV5-6 to TRBJ2-3; TCRdb designates TRBD2, a call that cannot be tested without DNA. This CDR3 comprises 19 residues. Looked up from germline, CDR1 is SGHDT and CDR2 is YYEEEE. The CDR3 loop is CASSLGTSGGAVSTDTQYF.

The rearrangement links TRBV12-3 or TRBV12-4 to TRBJ1-5; TCRdb lists TRBD1, though no DNA is available to test this call. The CDR3 runs 15 residues. CDR3 loop: CASSLTGNSNQPQHF.

This chain uses TRBV6-5 with TRBJ1-2. The CDR3 extends over 15 amino acids. Germline CDR1 reads MNHEY; CDR2 reads SVGAGI. The chain's CDR3 is CASSYSGRDKGGYTF.